A selection of T cell receptor beta chains follows, all from one sample in a study of blood T cell repertoires in COVID-19. Measured with immunoSEQ multiplex PCR; TCRdb has only the in-frame clones, and not every one. The sample yields under 200,000 clones, around 84% seen once. The sample comprised peripheral blood. These receptor sequences come from a man aged 30-40 years with active or convalescent COVID-19. Each CDR3 is given with its conserved first and last residue. Each record gives: D gene, J gene, clone size, V gene, CDR3 protein, CDR3 DNA. The D gene is left open where the match is weak. Where a row states a size, it is once, few, many or the class of an expanded clone; other rows omit it.

-	TRBJ2-3	-	TRBV7-7	CASSHYPLLVGSADTQYF	TGTGCTAGCAGTCACTACCCACTACTAGTGGGGTCTGCAGATACGCAGTATTTT
TRBD1	TRBJ1-5	once	TRBV6-2/TRBV6-3	CASSSDRGQPQHF	TGTGCCAGCAGCTCGGACAGGGGGCAGCCCCAGCATTTT
TRBD2	TRBJ2-1	few	TRBV9	CASSPTSTLAASRNEQFF	TGTGCCAGCAGCCCGACATCCACACTAGCGGCTTCGCGCAATGAGCAGTTCTTC
-	TRBJ1-4	-	TRBV28	CASSSAQGNNEKLFF	TGTGCCAGCAGTTCCGCACAGGGAAATAATGAAAAACTGTTTTTT
-	TRBJ1-3	-	TRBV30	CAWSEDVQGNTIYF	TGTGCCTGGAGTGAAGATGTGCAGGGAAACACCATATATTTT
TRBD1	TRBJ1-1	-	TRBV4-1	CASSQAGRGRNTEAFF	TGCGCCAGCAGCCAGGCCGGTAGGGGGCGGAACACTGAAGCTTTCTTT
-	TRBJ1-1	once	TRBV12-3/TRBV12-4	CASSLVGRGRAFF	TGTGCCAGCAGTTTGGTAGGGAGGGGTAGGGCTTTCTTT
-	TRBJ2-1	-	TRBV6-5	CASSPDMFREQFF	TGTGCCAGCAGTCCGGACATGTTTCGGGAGCAGTTCTTC
TRBD1	TRBJ1-2	-	TRBV12-5	CASGLFTGQESYGYTF	TGTGCTAGTGGTTTGTTCACGGGACAGGAGTCCTATGGCTACACCTTC
-	TRBJ2-5	-	TRBV19	CASSIDLPAAGLQETQYF	TGTGCCAGTAGTATAGATCTGCCCGCGGCGGGACTCCAAGAGACCCAGTACTTC
-	TRBJ1-6	-	TRBV7-9	CAGGSPLHF	TGTGCCGGAGGTTCACCCCTCCACTTT
TRBD1	TRBJ1-5	-	TRBV24-1	CATSDGDRDQPQHF	TGTGCCACCAGTGACGGCGACAGGGACCAGCCCCAGCATTTT
-	TRBJ2-2	-	TRBV5-1	CASSLSGLSNTGELFF	TGCGCCAGCAGCTTGAGCGGGTTGTCGAACACCGGGGAGCTGTTTTTT
-	TRBJ1-2	-	TRBV5-1	CASSLDPGRGGYTF	TGCGCCAGCAGCTTGGATCCGGGCCGGGGTGGCTACACCTTC
TRBD2	TRBJ2-5	-	TRBV30	CAWIRSGEETQYF	TGTGCCTGGATAAGGAGCGGGGAGGAGACCCAGTACTTC
TRBD1	TRBJ1-5	-	TRBV28	CASTGGQLISLSNQPQHF	TGTGCCAGCACCGGGGGACAGCTTATTTCCCTTAGCAATCAGCCCCAGCATTTT
-	TRBJ2-5	-	TRBV11-2	CASSVGQGIETQYF	TGTGCCAGCAGCGTTGGCCAGGGAATAGAGACCCAGTACTTC
-	TRBJ1-5	-	TRBV9	CASSVAPDSNQPQHF	TGTGCCAGCAGCGTAGCACCAGATAGCAATCAGCCCCAGCATTTT